These 30 T cell receptor beta chains originate from one sample sequenced in a study of control samples from healthy donors and cancer patients. Only in-frame clones appear in the TCRdb table, and some are missing; sequencing was by immunoSEQ multiplex PCR. The table has approximately 150,000 clones, approximately 90% seen once. Sequenced input: blood. These receptors were collected from a woman under 40 in good health.

This chain links TRBV7-2 with TRBJ1-5; 8 bases agree with TRBD1. The junction had 9 bases not matched to a gene; V was cut back by 6 bases and J by 2 bases. There are 16 residues in the CDR3. Per the germline V gene, CDR1 is SGHTA and CDR2 is FQGNSA. This CDR3 is CASSPDRGRGNQPQHF. Written as DNA, the CDR3 is TGTGCCAGCAGTCCTGACAGGGGAAGGGGCAATCAGCCCCAGCATTTT.

The chain is built from TRBV6-6 and TRBJ2-5; D may be TRBD1 (5 bases). Germline-derived CDR1 and CDR2 are MNHNY and SVGAGI (reference sequence). This CDR3 has 13 amino acids. Trimming took off 2 bases at V and 9 bases at J, with 13 bases between the two ends. This CDR3 reads CASSYTREGSQYF. Here the CDR3 DNA reads TGTGCCAGCAGTTACACCAGGGAAGGGTCCCAGTACTTC.

This clone was observed a single time. V gene TRBV19 combines with J gene TRBJ2-1; 8 nucleotides match TRBD1. This CDR3 is built from 16 residues. The V and J ends lost 1 base and 3 bases, in that order; junction bases with no gene match: 5. Looked up from germline, CDR1 is LNHDA and CDR2 is SQIVND (reference sequence). The DNA for the CDR3 is TGTGCCAGTAGTATAGGGGACAGGTCGCTCTACAATGAGCAGTTCTTC. Translation: CASSIGDRSLYNEQFF.

Worth noting for this clone: Mismatch with germline at one junction end may stem from a read error. This sequence joins TRBV7-8 and TRBJ2-4; D perhaps matches TRBD1 (6 bases). The CDR3 length is 16 residues. Germline V lookup: CDR1 SGHVS, CDR2 FQNEAQ. CDR3 in DNA: TGTGCCAGCAGCTCCCGGACAGCCCTAGCCAAAAACATTCGGTACTTC. Its translation is CASSSRTALAKNIRYF.

This chain joins TRBV6-9 and TRBJ1-4, with 7 bases identical to TRBD1. This CDR3 has 14 residues. Trimming at V came to 4 bases and at J to 7 bases, leaving 6 bases not matched to a gene. Germline CDR1 is MNHGY and CDR2 is SVAAGI. CDR3 protein: CASSSGTVGEKLFF. The CDR3 nucleotides are TGTGCCAGCAGTTCCGGGACAGTTGGTGAAAAACTGTTTTTT.

The J gene is TRBJ2-7, the V gene TRBV6-5; 10 nucleotides agree with TRBD1. Looked up from germline, CDR1 is MNHEY and CDR2 is SVGAGI. V trimming: 5 bases; J trimming: 3 bases; junction bases outside the gene matches: 7. The CDR3 loop spans 15 amino acids. The CDR3 is CASSIPGQGLYEQYF. The CDR3 region has the DNA TGTGCCAGCAGTATACCGGGACAGGGGCTCTACGAGCAGTACTTC.

The gene calls are TRBV6-2 or TRBV6-3 and TRBJ2-7, with D tentatively TRBD1 or TRBD2 (5 bases each). The CDR3 runs 14 residues. Trimming shortened V by 2 bases and J by 0 bases, and 8 bases separated the two germline ends. Germline V gene lookup returns CDR1 MNHEY and CDR2 SVGEGT. CDR3 bases: TGTGCCAGCAGTTACGGGGGTGACTCCTACGAGCAGTACTTC. This codes for CASSYGGDSYEQYF.

The chain is built from TRBV28 and TRBJ2-2; D gene unclear. Deletions cut 7 bases from V and 4 bases from J, with 19 bases between. The CDR3 consists of 16 residues. The germline V gene encodes CDR1 MDHEN and CDR2 SYDVKM. The DNA of the CDR3 is TGTGCCAGCACCACAATCGAGGCAGGACCCACCGGGGAGCTGTTTTTT. It specifies CASTTIEAGPTGELFF. Variable domain in full (rest from reference TRBV28 and TRBJ2-2): DVKVTQSSRYLVKRTGEKVFLECVQDMDHENMFWYRQDPGLGLRLIYFSYDVKMKEKGDIPEGYSVSREKKERFSLILESASTNQTSMYLCASTTIEAGPTGELFFGEGSRLTVL.

A remark on this clone: Other DNA sequences in this sample translate to the same CDR3. The chain is built from TRBV18 and TRBJ1-1; D is uncertain. This CDR3 is built from 13 residues. The germline V gene has CDR1 KGHSH and CDR2 LQKENI. With 3 bases removed from V and 1 base from J, the gap between germline ends came to 6 bases. In nucleotides, the CDR3 is TGTGCCAGCTCACCTGCGGGGAACACTGAAGCTTTCTTT. This encodes CASSPAGNTEAFF.

The CDR3 is CSVETGSGVTKNIQYF. In DNA, the CDR3 is TGCAGCGTTGAAACCGGGTCAGGAGTAACCAAAAACATTCAGTACTTC. The chain joins TRBV29-1 to TRBJ2-4; D is unclear. The CDR3 length is 16 residues. Germline loops: CDR1 SQVTM, CDR2 ANQGSEA. V lost 2 bases to trimming and J lost 2 bases, with 16 bases between them. The variable domain in full, with the rest retrieved from reference TRBV29-1 and TRBJ2-4, is SAVISQKPSRDICQRGTSLTIQCQVDSQVTMMFWYRQQPGQSLTLIATANQGSEATYESGFVIDKFPISRPNLTFSTLTVSNMSPEDSSIYLCSVETGSGVTKNIQYFGAGTRLSVL.

The V call is TRBV4-2, the J call TRBJ2-3; 10 positions agree with TRBD2. V lost 4 bases, J lost 4 bases, and 5 bases stayed unmatched. The CDR3 runs 15 residues. Germline V gene lookup returns CDR1 LGHNA and CDR2 YNFKEQ. CDR3 in DNA: TGTGCCAGCAGCCTTGGACTAGCGGTAGCAGATACGCAGTATTTT. Its translation: CASSLGLAVADTQYF.

The chain couples TRBV5-6 to TRBJ2-1, with unresolved D. The V gene's germline CDR1 is SGHDT and CDR2 YYEEEE. Trimming took 0 bases from V and 8 from J, leaving 9 bases between them. This CDR3 region has 13 residues. CDR3 in DNA: TGTGCCAGCAGCTTGGGTGGGGTTCATGAGCAGTTCTTC. As protein: CASSLGGVHEQFF.

This chain uses TRBV12-5 with TRBJ2-7, with TRBD1 matching 9 bases. The CDR3 covers 19 residues. In germline, CDR1 is LGHNT, CDR2 FRNRAP. After removal of 3 bases from V and 2 bases from J, the junction contained 17 bases not matched to a gene. The chain's CDR3 is CASGFFGQGSILQTYEQYF. The DNA of the CDR3 is TGTGCTAGTGGTTTTTTTGGACAGGGGTCCATATTACAAACCTACGAGCAGTACTTC.

The chain uses TRBV15 and TRBJ2-4; D call uncertain. CDR1 is LNHNV, CDR2 YYDKDF, per germline (reference sequence). The germline V and J ends were trimmed by 3 bases and 5 bases, with 8 bases remaining between them. This CDR3 contains 13 residues. DNA of the CDR3: TGTGCCACCAGCAGGACATTAGAAAACATTCAGTACTTC. Its translation is CATSRTLENIQYF.

The rearrangement links TRBV28 to TRBJ1-2; a weak D match, TRBD1 (5 bases). Trimming left V 6 bases short and J 4 bases short, with 15 bases between. Germline V lookup: CDR1 MDHEN, CDR2 SYDVKM. The CDR3 extends over 14 amino acids. CDR3 bases: TGTGCCAGCAGGAACGGGGGGGTGACCTATGGCTACACCTTC. Encoded protein: CASRNGGVTYGYTF.

The chain recombines TRBV7-2 with TRBJ2-3; 9 positions agree with TRBD2. This CDR3 has 16 amino acids. J lost 1 base, V lost 1 base, and 3 bases had no gene match. The germline gives CDR1 SGHTA, CDR2 FQGNSA. The CDR3 spells CASSLGASGGTDTQYF. CDR3 sequence (DNA): TGTGCCAGCAGCTTAGGCGCTAGCGGGGGCACAGATACGCAGTATTTT.

The chain combines TRBV19 with TRBJ2-1; 10 bases are shared with TRBD2. CDR1 is LNHDA, CDR2 SQIVND, per germline (reference sequence). The CDR3 loop spans 18 amino acids. The ends lost 5 bases at V and 4 bases at J; junction bases unmatched: 14. The CDR3: CASSPNAQTSGLYNEQFF. Here the CDR3 DNA reads TGTGCCAGTAGTCCAAACGCCCAGACTAGCGGGCTGTACAATGAGCAGTTCTTC. The complete variable domain, with remaining parts taken from reference TRBV19 and TRBJ2-1, reads DGGITQSPKYLFRKEGQNVTLSCEQNLNHDAMYWYRQDPGQGLRLIYYSQIVNDFQKGDIAEGYSVSREKKESFPLTVTSAQKNPTAFYLCASSPNAQTSGLYNEQFFGPGTRLTVL.

This chain uses TRBV7-8 with TRBJ2-7; D could derive from TRBD1 or TRBD2 (5 bases each). Germline assignment: CDR1 SGHVS and CDR2 FQNEAQ. V gave up 4 bases and J gave up 0 bases, with 13 bases separating them. The CDR3 is made up of 15 amino acids. The CDR3 sequence: CASSSPGPSSYEQYF. The CDR3 DNA reads TGTGCCAGCAGCTCACCGGGACCTAGCTCCTACGAGCAGTACTTC.

The J gene is TRBJ2-2, the V gene TRBV6-5; D remains unclear. CDR3 length: 16 residues. The V and J ends lost 0 bases and 3 bases respectively, with 11 bases between them. The germline V gene has CDR1 MNHEY and CDR2 SVGAGI. CDR3 sequence (DNA): TGTGCCAGCAGTTACTCGATACAGTTATACACCGGGGAGCTGTTTTTT. It is translated as CASSYSIQLYTGELFF.

V is TRBV10-3 and J is TRBJ1-6; D is perhaps TRBD1 (5 bases). Germline values: CDR1 ENHRY, CDR2 SYGVKD. The CDR3 extends over 16 amino acids. Trimming pared 3 bases from V and 9 bases from J, leaving 18 bases between. The DNA of the CDR3 is TGTGCCATCAGTGATGAAAGGGGCGAGACGAGTTCACCCCTCCACTTT. It specifies CAISDERGETSSPLHF.

This chain connects TRBV24-1 to TRBJ2-1; 9 bases align to TRBD2. Germline V gene sequence: CDR1 KGHDR, CDR2 SFDVKD. There are 16 residues in the CDR3. Losses at the gene ends were 3 bases for V and 4 bases for J; bases not matched to a gene: 6. The CDR3 loop is CATSDIGTSSYNEQFF. The CDR3, as DNA: TGTGCCACCAGTGATATCGGGACTAGCAGTTACAATGAGCAGTTCTTC.

The V and J genes are TRBV28 and TRBJ1-1; 7 nucleotides agree with TRBD1. Germline CDR1 and CDR2: MDHEN and SYDVKM. V shed 2 bases, J shed 5 bases, and the junction held 8 bases outside the gene matches. The length of the CDR3 is 15 residues. The CDR3 nucleotides are TGTGCCAGCAGTTTAGGGAGGGGGCGCGAGACTGAAGCTTTCTTT. It specifies CASSLGRGRETEAFF. The full variable domain, its missing parts supplied by reference TRBV28 and TRBJ1-1, is DVKVTQSSRYLVKRTGEKVFLECVQDMDHENMFWYRQDPGLGLRLIYFSYDVKMKEKGDIPEGYSVSREKKERFSLILESASTNQTSMYLCASSLGRGRETEAFFGQGTRLTVV.

This chain links TRBV4-1 with TRBJ2-5, with 11 bases that match TRBD2. This CDR3 is built from 16 residues. V was clipped by 3 bases and J by 4 bases; unmatched bases: 7. Germline values: CDR1 MGHRA, CDR2 YSYEKL. The CDR3 reads CASSHPLAGAGETQYF. The DNA for the CDR3 is TGCGCCAGCAGCCACCCACTAGCGGGAGCGGGAGAGACCCAGTACTTC.

The chain has TRBV19 and TRBJ1-5; D might be TRBD1 (5 bases). The V end was cut by 7 bases, the J end by 2 bases, with 15 bases between. Germline assignment: CDR1 LNHDA and CDR2 SQIVND (reference sequence). The CDR3 covers 15 residues. The CDR3 DNA sequence: TGTGCCAGTACCCCCCAGGGTCAGGGCAATCAGCCCCAGCATTTT. Encoded protein: CASTPQGQGNQPQHF.

The chain carries TRBV11-1 and TRBJ2-5; no clear D. Germline V gene data show CDR1 as SGHAT and CDR2 as FQDESV (reference sequence). The CDR3 has 11 residues. Trimming cost V 5 bases and J 4 bases, with 5 bases left between them. The CDR3 DNA reads TGTGCCAGCAGCCCGGGAGAGACCCAGTACTTC. As protein: CASSPGETQYF.

The genes are TRBV7-9 and TRBJ2-3; tentative D call: TRBD2 (6 bases). The CDR3 is 16 amino acids. Per germline, CDR1 SEHNR and CDR2 FQNEAQ (reference sequence). V was shortened by 0 bases and J by 2 bases, with 12 bases between the two germline ends. The CDR3 reads CASSLAQAGITDTQYF. DNA for the CDR3: TGTGCCAGCAGCTTAGCGCAAGCGGGTATCACAGATACGCAGTATTTT.

J is TRBJ2-2 and V is TRBV6-5; no clear D. From germline, CDR1 is MNHEY and CDR2 SVGAGI. The CDR3 length is 10 residues. Trimming took 8 bases from V and 5 from J, leaving 3 bases between them. CDR3 nucleotides: TGTGCCAGCGGGACCGGGGAGCTGTTTTTT. Translation gives CASGTGELFF.

The V call is TRBV28, the J call TRBJ1-5; possible D gene TRBD1, 6 bases. The V gene's germline CDR1 is MDHEN and CDR2 SYDVKM. V was shortened by 8 bases and J by 4 bases, with 18 bases between the two germline ends. The CDR3 totals 15 residues. CDR3: CASSSSGALNQPQHF. The CDR3 bases are TGTGCCAGCTCTTCCTCGGGGGCATTAAATCAGCCCCAGCATTTT.

The chain employs TRBV27 and TRBJ2-1, with 8 bases lining up with TRBD2. CDR1 MNHEY and CDR2 SMNVEV come from the germline V gene (reference sequence). CDR3 length: 15 residues. Trimming cost V 1 base and J 8 bases; bases outside gene matches: 7. The DNA for the CDR3 is TGTGCCAGCAGTTTATTTCCCGGGAGGGCCGATGAGCAGTTCTTC. Translation gives CASSLFPGRADEQFF.

The chain uses TRBV27 and TRBJ2-2; 13 positions match TRBD2. V shed 3 bases and J 5 bases; nucleotides not matched to a gene: 3. Per the germline V gene, CDR1 is MNHEY and CDR2 is SMNVEV (reference sequence). The CDR3 has 16 amino acids. The CDR3 loop is CASSFGTSGTTGELFF. The CDR3, as DNA: TGTGCCAGCAGTTTCGGGACTAGCGGGACGACCGGGGAGCTGTTTTTT.